The 17 T cell receptor beta chains below come from one sample, sequenced in a study of T cell responses to AZD1222 COVID-19 vaccine. The protocol was immunoSEQ multiplex PCR, while the TCRdb copy is restricted to in-frame clones and leaves out a portion. The sample includes about 150,000 clones, around 87% seen only once; the top ten take about 2.8%. The sequences come from peripheral blood, collected on day 0 of AZD1222 vaccination. Receptors originate from an adult in good health.

This chain connects TRBV11-2 to TRBJ1-2; D remains ambiguous. The V gene's germline CDR1 is SGHAT and CDR2 FQNNGV. The CDR3 extends over 13 amino acids. V lost 0 bases and J lost 3, with 5 bases in between. The CDR3 loop is CASSLDGYYGYTF. As DNA, the CDR3 is TGTGCCAGCAGCTTAGACGGATACTATGGCTACACCTTC.

J is TRBJ1-3 and V is TRBV28; no definite D call. This CDR3 has 15 amino acids. The V gene lost 6 bases and the J gene lost 2 bases, with 14 bases spanning the gap. In germline, CDR1 is MDHEN, CDR2 SYDVKM. The CDR3 region is CASRPMRDPGNTIYF. In nucleotides, the CDR3 is TGTGCCAGCAGGCCCATGCGGGATCCTGGAAACACCATATATTTT. Drawing the rest from reference TRBV28 and TRBJ1-3, the complete variable domain is DVKVTQSSRYLVKRTGEKVFLECVQDMDHENMFWYRQDPGLGLRLIYFSYDVKMKEKGDIPEGYSVSREKKERFSLILESASTNQTSMYLCASRPMRDPGNTIYFGEGSWLTVV.

This rearrangement joins TRBV7-9 to TRBJ2-7, with TRBD2 matching 9 bases. The CDR3 spans 13 residues. The germline CDR1 and CDR2 sequences are SEHNR and FQNEAQ (reference sequence). With V trimmed by 5 bases and J by 3 bases, 2 bases remained unmatched. This CDR3 reads CASSPSGDYEQYF. CDR3 nucleotide sequence: TGTGCCAGCAGCCCTAGCGGGGACTACGAGCAGTACTTC. The variable domain in full, with the rest retrieved from reference TRBV7-9 and TRBJ2-7, is DTGVSQNPRHKITKRGQNVTFRCDPISEHNRLYWYRQTLGQGPEFLTYFQNEAQLEKSRLLSDRFSAERPKGSFSTLEIQRTEQGDSAMYLCASSPSGDYEQYFGPGTRLTVT.

V usage is TRBV5-1 and J usage is TRBJ1-1; D gene unclear. CDR1 is SGHRS, CDR2 YFSETQ, per germline. The CDR3 is 14 amino acids. The V gene lost 0 bases and the J gene lost 3 bases, with 9 bases spanning the gap. CDR3 sequence reads: CASSLGHFDTEAFF. The CDR3, as DNA: TGCGCCAGCAGCTTGGGACATTTTGACACTGAAGCTTTCTTT. Complete variable domain (other parts from reference TRBV5-1 and TRBJ1-1): KAGVTQTPRYLIKTRGQQVTLSCSPISGHRSVSWYQQTPGQGLQFLFEYFSETQRNKGNFPGRFSGRQFSNSRSEMNVSTLELGDSALYLCASSLGHFDTEAFFGQGTRLTVV.

The rearrangement joins TRBV4-2 to TRBJ1-1; 8 nucleotides line up with TRBD1. The V gene end was trimmed by 4 bases and the J gene end by 6 bases; junction bases not matched to a gene: 16. CDR3 length equals 17 residues. Germline loops: CDR1 LGHNA, CDR2 YNFKEQ. The CDR3: CASSRTATGAIRAEAFF. The CDR3 bases are TGTGCCAGCAGCCGAACGGCGACAGGGGCTATTAGGGCTGAAGCTTTCTTT.

The J gene is TRBJ1-2, the V gene TRBV4-2; D is undetermined. Germline CDR1 is LGHNA and CDR2 is YNFKEQ. V dropped 1 base and J dropped 7 bases, with 10 bases sitting between them. The CDR3 extends over 13 amino acids. The CDR3 loop is CASSQVGSSGYTF. As DNA, the CDR3 is TGTGCCAGCAGCCAAGTCGGGAGTAGTGGCTACACCTTC.

The chain employs TRBV9 and TRBJ1-5, with a weak D call TRBD1 (5 bases). Germline values: CDR1 SGDLS, CDR2 YYNGEE. The V end was cut by 4 bases, the J end by 4 bases, with 18 bases between. The CDR3 is 16 amino acids. The CDR3 DNA reads TGTGCCAGCAGCCGGGACGGGAGATTGGAAAATCAGCCCCAGCATTTT. Its protein is CASSRDGRLENQPQHF.

The chain is built from TRBV28 and TRBJ1-2, with unresolved D. Per germline, CDR1 MDHEN and CDR2 SYDVKM. The V end was cut by 3 bases, the J end by 5 bases, with 10 bases between. This CDR3 has 13 residues. The CDR3 sequence: CASSLNRVYGYTF. The CDR3 DNA follows: TGTGCCAGCAGTTTGAACAGAGTTTATGGCTACACCTTC.

This sequence joins TRBV7-2 and TRBJ2-7; the D gene could be TRBD1 or TRBD2 (5 bases each). Trimming took 0 bases from V and 0 from J, leaving 9 bases between them. The CDR3 spans 15 residues. Germline V CDR1 and CDR2: SGHTA, FQGNSA. The CDR3: CASSLAGESSYEQYF. In DNA, the CDR3 is TGTGCCAGCAGCTTAGCAGGGGAGAGCTCCTACGAGCAGTACTTC.

The chain links TRBV14 to TRBJ2-1, with TRBD2 matching 7 bases. After removal of 4 bases from V and 1 base from J, the junction contained 4 bases not matched to a gene. The CDR3 extends over 15 amino acids. CDR1 SGHDN and CDR2 FVKESK come from the germline V gene. CDR3: CASSLLSGSYNEQFF. The CDR3, as DNA: TGTGCCAGCAGCCTCCTTAGCGGGTCCTACAATGAGCAGTTCTTC.

This chain connects TRBV5-1 to TRBJ2-2; D is uncertain. CDR3 length equals 15 residues. The V end was cut by 5 bases, the J end by 3 bases, with 14 bases between. The germline CDR1 and CDR2 sequences are SGHRS and YFSETQ. CDR3 residues: CASRIRPMDTGELFF. CDR3 coding DNA: TGCGCCAGCAGAATCAGACCCATGGACACCGGGGAGCTGTTTTTT.

The genes are TRBV2 and TRBJ2-2; the D gene is possibly TRBD2 (5 bases). Germline V gene lookup returns CDR1 SNHLY and CDR2 FYNNEI. The CDR3 extends over 13 amino acids. V was trimmed by 7 bases and J by 6 bases, leaving 12 bases between them. CDR3 protein: CASTGSNAGELFF. CDR3 in DNA: TGTGCCAGCACGGGGAGTAACGCCGGGGAGCTGTTTTTT.

This rearrangement joins TRBV24-1 to TRBJ2-1; TRBD2 is a possible D gene (7 bases). CDR1 and CDR2 (germline): KGHDR, SFDVKD. This CDR3 spans 16 amino acids. Trimming cost V 3 bases and J 6 bases, with 17 bases left between them. The CDR3 reads CATSDPSGGRINEQFF. The CDR3 DNA follows: TGTGCCACCAGTGATCCCTCCGGGGGGCGAATCAATGAGCAGTTCTTC.

The V and J genes are TRBV9 and TRBJ2-1, with 9 bases identical to TRBD1. With V trimmed by 4 bases and J by 6 bases, 8 bases remained unmatched. The germline V gene has CDR1 SGDLS and CDR2 YYNGEE. This CDR3 is 15 amino acids long. The CDR3 here is CASSHRTGDPNEQFF. The CDR3 DNA follows: TGTGCCAGCAGCCATCGGACAGGGGACCCCAATGAGCAGTTCTTC.

V gene TRBV19 combines with J gene TRBJ1-5; D is undetermined. V lost 1 base and J 3 bases, leaving 13 bases between the germline ends. The germline CDR1 and CDR2 sequences are LNHDA and SQIVND (reference sequence). This CDR3 is built from 16 residues. The CDR3 protein is CASSIGQLVPNQPQHF. CDR3 bases: TGTGCCAGTAGTATAGGGCAGCTAGTACCCAATCAGCCCCAGCATTTT.

The V and J genes are TRBV6-6 and TRBJ1-5; D might be TRBD1 (5 bases). Trimming removed 7 bases at V and 4 bases at J, with 14 bases between. Germline V lookup: CDR1 MNHNY, CDR2 SVGAGI (reference sequence). CDR3 length: 14 residues. The CDR3, as DNA: TGTGCCAGCAACGGGGCAGGGTGGAATCAGCCCCAGCATTTT. Its protein is CASNGAGWNQPQHF.

The chain couples TRBV7-9 to TRBJ2-1; 7 bases fit TRBD1. The ends lost 5 bases at V and 3 bases at J; junction bases unmatched: 4. The germline CDR1 and CDR2 sequences are SEHNR and FQNEAQ (reference sequence). The CDR3 extends over 14 amino acids. CDR3 nucleotides: TGTGCCAGCAGCGAGGGACAGAGCTACAATGAGCAGTTCTTC. Protein sequence: CASSEGQSYNEQFF.